Each of the 19 T cell receptor beta chains below was sequenced from the same sample in a study of blood T cell repertoires in COVID-19. Assay: immunoSEQ multiplex PCR; the TCRdb copy retains only in-frame clones and omits some. The sample contains tens of thousands of clones, 88% of which appear only once. Sequenced material: peripheral blood. The origin of the receptors is a human donor in a cohort sampled during active COVID-19.

This chain links TRBV7-2 with TRBJ1-4; unclear D gene. CDR1 is SGHTA and CDR2 is FQGNSA in the germline V gene. Trimming shortened V by 2 bases and J by 7 bases, and 11 bases separated the two germline ends. The CDR3 extends over 14 amino acids. DNA of the CDR3: TGTGCCAGCAGCTTATCCAAAGCGGGTGAAAAACTGTTTTTT. Encoded protein: CASSLSKAGEKLFF.

J is TRBJ2-7 and V is TRBV9, with a possible D match to TRBD2 (6 bases). In germline, CDR1 is SGDLS, CDR2 YYNGEE. The CDR3 extends over 15 amino acids. V shed 4 bases and J shed 4 bases, with 18 bases lying between them. The CDR3 loop is CASSPHGGGEYEQYF. CDR3 coding DNA: TGTGCCAGCAGCCCTCACGGGGGTGGGGAATACGAGCAGTACTTC.

The chain carries TRBV11-3 and TRBJ1-1; D unclear. Germline V CDR1 and CDR2: SGHNT, YENEEA. Trimming took 2 bases from V and 9 from J, leaving 10 bases between them. The CDR3 contains 12 residues. CDR3 in amino acids: CASSLRELKAFF. Here the CDR3 DNA reads TGTGCCAGCAGCTTACGAGAGTTAAAAGCTTTCTTT.

The chain has TRBV4-1 and TRBJ2-1; tentatively, D is TRBD2 (6 bases). V lost 1 base and J lost 1, with 17 bases in between. This CDR3 is built from 18 residues. The germline V gene encodes CDR1 MGHRA and CDR2 YSYEKL. The CDR3: CASSQALTGSPSYNEQFF. As DNA, the CDR3 is TGCGCCAGCAGCCAAGCTTTGACCGGGAGCCCATCCTACAATGAGCAGTTCTTC.

As to this clone: Compared with germline, one end of the junction differs, possibly owing to a read error. The gene calls are TRBV7-7 and TRBJ2-2; D is ambiguous. This CDR3 has 14 amino acids. In germline, CDR1 is SSHAT, CDR2 FNYEAQ (reference sequence). CDR3 loop: CASSFSQNTGELFF. The DNA of the CDR3 is TGTGCTAGCAGCTTTTCCCAAAACACCGGGGAGCTGTTTTTT.

CDR3 sequence (DNA): TGTGCCAGCTCACGGGGGAGGGGTAACTACGAGCAGTACTTC. This encodes CASSRGRGNYEQYF. The chain couples TRBV18 to TRBJ2-7; 7 bases agree with TRBD2. V shed 4 bases, J shed 3 bases, and the junction held 6 bases outside the gene matches. CDR3 length equals 14 residues. Germline loops: CDR1 KGHSH, CDR2 LQKENI.

The genes are TRBV9 and TRBJ2-7, with D perhaps matching TRBD1 (6 bases). Looked up from germline, CDR1 is SGDLS and CDR2 is YYNGEE. This CDR3 comprises 15 residues. Trimming took off 0 bases at V and 1 base at J, with 11 bases between the two ends. CDR3 in DNA: TGTGCCAGCAGCGTAGCCCCAGGGGCTTCCTACGAGCAGTACTTC. Protein sequence: CASSVAPGASYEQYF.

The V gene is TRBV5-4, the J gene TRBJ2-2; 7 positions match TRBD2. Germline assignment: CDR1 SGHNT and CDR2 YYREEE (reference sequence). V dropped 2 bases and J dropped 3; count of bases not matched to a gene: 4. This CDR3 spans 15 amino acids. The CDR3 DNA reads as TGTGCCAGCAGCTTAGCGGGAATGGACACCGGGGAGCTGTTTTTT. Protein product: CASSLAGMDTGELFF.

The V call is TRBV12-3 or TRBV12-4, the J call TRBJ2-2; D is uncertain. The CDR3 consists of 12 residues. The V gene lost 6 bases and the J gene lost 4 bases, with 6 bases spanning the gap. CDR3: CASRTSTGELFF. DNA of the CDR3: TGTGCCAGCAGGACATCCACCGGGGAGCTGTTTTTT.

This sequence joins TRBV2 and TRBJ1-4; TRBD1 might be the D (6 bases). The CDR3 extends over 13 amino acids. V shed 8 bases and J shed 7 bases, with 14 bases lying between them. CDR1 is SNHLY and CDR2 is FYNNEI in the germline V gene. The CDR3 loop reads CASRGGPAEKLFF. In DNA form, the CDR3 reads TGTGCCAGCCGCGGGGGGCCGGCTGAAAAACTGTTTTTT.

This chain joins TRBV9 and TRBJ2-7, with D possibly being TRBD1 (6 bases). There are 15 residues in the CDR3. Trimming removed 6 bases at V and 2 bases at J, with 18 bases between. CDR1 SGDLS and CDR2 YYNGEE come from the germline V gene. Here the CDR3 DNA reads TGTGCCAGCAACAAGGACAGCACCCCTACCTACGAGCAGTACTTC. It is translated as CASNKDSTPTYEQYF. The variable domain in full, with the rest retrieved from reference TRBV9 and TRBJ2-7, is DSGVTQTPKHLITATGQRVTLRCSPRSGDLSVYWYQQSLDQGLQFLIQYYNGEERAKGNILERFSAQQFPDLHSELNLSSLELGDSALYFCASNKDSTPTYEQYFGPGTRLTVT.

CDR3 amino acids: CASSLGTGYGYTF. CDR3 sequence (DNA): TGTGCCAGCAGTTTGGGGACAGGGTATGGCTACACCTTC. V gene TRBV27 combines with J gene TRBJ1-2; 9 nucleotides agree with TRBD1. Germline CDR1 and CDR2: MNHEY and SMNVEV (reference sequence). There are 13 residues in the CDR3. The trim removed 3 bases at V and 5 bases at J, leaving 1 base unmatched.

CDR3 loop: CASSEWQGAGRDGYTF. The CDR3 DNA follows: TGTGCCAGCAGTGAATGGCAGGGGGCGGGAAGGGATGGCTACACCTTC. This rearrangement joins TRBV25-1 to TRBJ1-2, with 8 bases fitting TRBD1. In germline, CDR1 is MGHDK, CDR2 SYGVNS. V trimming: 1 base; J trimming: 6 bases; junction bases outside the gene matches: 10. CDR3 length: 16 amino acids.

The CDR3 is CATSRGTLGNTIYF. CDR3 DNA: TGTGCCACCAGCAGAGGGACTCTAGGGAACACCATATATTTT. This chain joins TRBV15 and TRBJ1-3; no definite D call. The CDR3 runs to 14 residues. V was pared by 1 base and J by 7 bases, with 11 bases between. CDR1 is LNHNV and CDR2 is YYDKDF in the germline V gene (reference sequence).

The chain combines TRBV11-2 with TRBJ1-1; D may be TRBD1 (5 bases). The CDR3 contains 14 residues. Trimming left V 0 bases short and J 11 bases short, with 16 bases between. Germline lookup yields CDR1 SGHAT and CDR2 FQNNGV. The CDR3 is CASSLEGGDASAFF. DNA for the CDR3: TGTGCCAGCAGCTTAGAGGGGGGGGACGCGAGTGCTTTCTTT. Combining the CDR3 with reference TRBV11-2 and TRBJ1-1 gives the whole variable domain EAGVAQSPRYKIIEKRQSVAFWCNPISGHATLYWYQQILGQGPKLLIQFQNNGVVDDSQLPKDRFSAERLKGVDSTLKIQPAKLEDSAVYLCASSLEGGDASAFFGQGTRLTVV.

The CDR3, as DNA: TGCGCCAGCAGGGGACAGGGAGGAGGGCCAAATGAAAAACTGTTTTTT. Translated: CASRGQGGGPNEKLFF. V usage is TRBV5-1 and J usage is TRBJ1-4; TRBD1 matches at 9 bases. The CDR3 extends over 16 amino acids. V was clipped by 5 bases and J by 5 bases; unmatched bases: 10. Germline assignment: CDR1 SGHRS and CDR2 YFSETQ.

The rearrangement uses TRBV2 and TRBJ2-4, with 13 positions matching TRBD2. The CDR3 contains 15 residues. The trim removed 5 bases at V and 6 bases at J, leaving 4 bases unmatched. Germline-derived CDR1 and CDR2 are SNHLY and FYNNEI. The CDR3 DNA sequence: TGTGCCAGCAGTATTAGGACTAGCGGGGGAAACATTCAGTACTTC. Translation: CASSIRTSGGNIQYF.

This chain joins TRBV12-3 or TRBV12-4 and TRBJ1-1; D remains ambiguous. Trimming took 1 base from V and 2 from J, leaving 5 bases between them. The CDR3 totals 13 residues. CDR3 residues: CASSLVANTEAFF. Here the CDR3 DNA reads TGTGCCAGCAGTTTAGTGGCTAACACTGAAGCTTTCTTT.

The chain combines TRBV20-1 with TRBJ2-1; maybe TRBD1 (5 bases). The CDR3 has 11 residues. With 4 bases removed from V and 8 bases from J, the gap between germline ends came to 9 bases. The germline CDR1 and CDR2 sequences are DFQATT and SNEGSKA (reference sequence). In DNA form, the CDR3 reads TGCAGTGCTACCTGGGGCGATGAGCAGTTCTTC. Its translation: CSATWGDEQFF.